This passage covers 8 T cell receptor beta chains from one sample sequenced in a study of regulatory T cells in long-lasting Graves disease. Time point in this sample: persistent/refractory GD, antithyroid drugs over 5 years with positive TRAb. Generation of the TCR library employed RNA extracted from PBMCs. Both iRepertoire HTBI primers and Arm-PCR of CDR3 regions were used to build the TCR beta libraries. TCRdb itself ran the multiplex PCR reads through MiXCR, one entry per CDR3 protein. The sample lists about 340,000 distinct CDR3 sequences, roughly a fifth occurring once. The specimen comprised peripheral blood mononuclear cells (PBMCs), sampled when the disease was refractory, from a patient treated with antithyroid drugs. Source of these receptors: a female donor with Graves disease.

This clonotype has ten or more counts. The chain couples TRBV7-9 to TRBJ1-1; no clear D. Per the germline V gene, CDR1 is SEHNR and CDR2 is FQNEAQ (reference sequence). The CDR3 contains 15 residues. Between the trimmed V and J ends, which lost 1 base and 4 bases, there was a span of 13 bases. The CDR3, as DNA: TGTGCCAGCAGCTTAGTTCGAGCGGGGAGCACTGAAGCTTTCTTT. This encodes CASSLVRAGSTEAFF. Looking up the rest from reference TRBV7-9 and TRBJ1-1 gives the full variable domain: DTGVSQNPRHKITKRGQNVTFRCDPISEHNRLYWYRQTLGQGPEFLTYFQNEAQLEKSRLLSDRFSAERPKGSFSTLEIQRTEQGDSAMYLCASSLVRAGSTEAFFGQGTRLTVV.

This clonotype was counted many times. The chain carries TRBV27 and TRBJ2-1; tentatively, D is TRBD2 (6 bases). V lost 7 bases and J lost 5, with 15 bases in between. Germline loops: CDR1 MNHEY, CDR2 SMNVEV (reference sequence). The CDR3 spans 14 residues. The CDR3 bases are TGTGCCAGCAAATCGGGACTCCTAAACAATGAGCAGTTCTTC. Protein: CASKSGLLNNEQFF.

The CDR3 DNA sequence: TGTGCCAGCAGCTTGGAGGTAGGGGCTGGGACTGAAGCTTTCTTT. It is translated as CASSLEVGAGTEAFF. The gene calls are TRBV5-6 and TRBJ1-1; the D gene is possibly TRBD1 (5 bases). V was clipped by 0 bases and J by 5 bases, with 14 bases between them. The CDR3 is 15 residues long. CDR1 and CDR2 (germline): SGHDT, YYEEEE.

The J gene is TRBJ1-3, the V gene TRBV3-1; D remains ambiguous. Germline CDR1 reads LGHDT; CDR2 reads YNNKEL (reference sequence). The CDR3 totals 15 residues. V lost 4 bases to trimming and J lost 4 bases, with 14 bases between them. Written as DNA, the CDR3 is TGTGCCAGCAGCCCCGCACGCGGGCGGGGAAACACCATATATTTT. Protein product: CASSPARGRGNTIYF.

V usage is TRBV7-9 and J usage is TRBJ2-2, with D perhaps matching TRBD1 (6 bases). Germline loops: CDR1 SEHNR, CDR2 FQNEAQ (reference sequence). The CDR3 length is 16 residues. V was cut by 3 bases and J by 0 bases, with 11 bases left in between. CDR3 DNA sequence: TGTGCCAGCAGCTTCGCAGGGACACCGAACACCGGGGAGCTGTTTTTT. It translates to CASSFAGTPNTGELFF.

V is TRBV10-2 and J is TRBJ2-7; TRBD2 matches 8 bases. Trimming took 7 bases from V and 2 from J; bases not matched to a gene: 7. Per the germline V gene, CDR1 is WSHSY and CDR2 is SAAADI. CDR3 length: 14 residues. CDR3 bases: TGCGCCAGCACCTCCCGGGAGGGGACCTACGAGCAGTACTTC. This sequence encodes CASTSREGTYEQYF.

The CDR3 loop reads CASSPQGYGTWNTGELFF. In nucleotides, the CDR3 is TGTGCCAGCAGTCCGCAGGGGTACGGGACTTGGAACACCGGGGAGCTGTTTTTT. The chain links TRBV12-3 or TRBV12-4 to TRBJ2-2, with D perhaps being TRBD1 or TRBD2 (6 bases each). The CDR3 is 18 residues long. V dropped 5 bases and J dropped 1 base, with 20 bases sitting between them.

This clonotype was counted many times. The genes are TRBV12-3 or TRBV12-4 and TRBJ1-1; the match to TRBD1 covers 7 bases. J lost 5 bases, V lost 5 bases, and 11 bases had no gene match. The CDR3 runs to 15 residues. CDR3 DNA: TGTGCCAGCAGTCTTTCCAGGGGGAAGGGGACTGAAGCTTTCTTT. Translated, it gives CASSLSRGKGTEAFF.